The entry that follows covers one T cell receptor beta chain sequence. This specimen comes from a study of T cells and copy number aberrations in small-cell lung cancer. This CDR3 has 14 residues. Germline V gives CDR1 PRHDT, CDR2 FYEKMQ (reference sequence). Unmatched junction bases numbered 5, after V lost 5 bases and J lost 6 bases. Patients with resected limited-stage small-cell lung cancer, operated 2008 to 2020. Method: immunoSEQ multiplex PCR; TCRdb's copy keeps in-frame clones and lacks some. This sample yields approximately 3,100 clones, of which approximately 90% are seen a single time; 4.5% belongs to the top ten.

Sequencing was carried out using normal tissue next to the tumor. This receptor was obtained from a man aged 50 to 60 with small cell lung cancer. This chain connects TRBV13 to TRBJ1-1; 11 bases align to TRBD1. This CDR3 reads CASSPPGQGAEAFF. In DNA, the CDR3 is TGTGCCAGCAGCCCGCCGGGACAGGGGGCTGAAGCTTTCTTT.